This passage covers 27 T cell receptor beta chains from one sample sequenced in a study of blood T cells in healthy people across ages. The authors ran a second PCR of 7 to 11 cycles using a sample-barcoded 5' primer and a J-beta primer mix. TCRdb analysed the 5' RACE reads with MiXCR anew, one entry per CDR3 protein. The sample records hundreds of thousands of distinct CDR3 sequences, roughly 25% being singletons. The data were also submitted as part of a second study, on T cells of mothers and their children.

The sequenced sample was blood. These receptors came from a boy between 10 and 17 years old in good health.

The V gene is TRBV5-1, the J gene TRBJ2-7, with D perhaps TRBD1 (5 bases). V was trimmed by 4 bases and J by 5 bases, leaving 13 bases between them. The length of the CDR3 is 13 residues. Germline V CDR1 and CDR2: SGHRS, YFSETQ. CDR3 region: CASSPLGADEQYF. The CDR3 region has the DNA TGCGCCAGCAGCCCCTTAGGGGCAGACGAGCAGTACTTC. The whole variable domain, remainder taken from reference TRBV5-1 and TRBJ2-7, is KAGVTQTPRYLIKTRGQQVTLSCSPISGHRSVSWYQQTPGQGLQFLFEYFSETQRNKGNFPGRFSGRQFSNSRSEMNVSTLELGDSALYLCASSPLGADEQYFGPGTRLTVT.

The chain is built from TRBV20-1 and TRBJ1-2; TRBD1 agrees at 9 bases. The CDR3 contains 14 residues. Per germline, CDR1 DFQATT and CDR2 SNEGSKA (reference sequence). V lost 4 bases and J lost 6; bases outside the gene matches: 9. The chain's CDR3 is CSAIPQGAGDGYTF. The CDR3 nucleotides are TGCAGTGCTATTCCACAGGGGGCCGGTGATGGCTACACCTTC.

The chain employs TRBV28 and TRBJ2-5, with TRBD2 matching 7 bases. CDR3 size: 16 residues. Germline-derived CDR1 and CDR2 are MDHEN and SYDVKM. The J segment lost 1 base and the V segment lost 2 bases, leaving 7 bases of the junction unmatched. The CDR3 coding sequence is TGTGCCAGCAGTTTAGGGGCGGGAGCGGTCCAAGAGACCCAGTACTTC. This codes for CASSLGAGAVQETQYF.

The CDR3 nucleotides are TGTGCCAGCAGTCGCTCAGCGGAGGATACGCAGTATTTT. The encoded protein is CASSRSAEDTQYF. This chain connects TRBV12-3 or TRBV12-4 to TRBJ2-3; tentatively, D is TRBD2 (5 bases). The length of the CDR3 is 13 residues. Trimming shortened V by 5 bases and J by 6 bases, and 12 bases separated the two germline ends.

A few counts support this clonotype. CDR3 coding DNA: TGTGCCAGCAGCTTCGACGTCCGAAGAGAGCAGTACTTC. Protein sequence: CASSFDVRREQYF. V usage is TRBV7-2 and J usage is TRBJ2-7, with D hard to call. Trimming took 3 bases from V and 7 from J, leaving 13 bases between them. Germline V gives CDR1 SGHTA, CDR2 FQGNSA. This CDR3 is 13 amino acids long.

The chain joins TRBV21-1 to TRBJ2-5; no DNA check was done on the table's D call, TRBD1. TRBV21-1 represents a pseudogene. The CDR3 has 13 amino acids. Written as DNA, the CDR3 is TGTGCCAGCAGCATGACAGCTGAAGAGACCCAGTACTTC. This codes for CASSMTAEETQYF.

The J gene is TRBJ2-6, the V gene TRBV5-1, with D perhaps TRBD1 (6 bases). Germline V gene lookup returns CDR1 SGHRS and CDR2 YFSETQ. Trimming stripped 10 bases from V and 0 bases from J, with 17 bases between. The CDR3 consists of 16 residues. CDR3 sequence reads: CACADRSPSGANVLTF. As DNA, the CDR3 is TGCGCCTGCGCAGACAGGTCTCCCTCTGGGGCCAACGTCCTGACTTTC.

This clonotype was observed a handful of times. The CDR3 spells CASSEVGQSYEQYF. Written as DNA, the CDR3 is TGTGCCAGCAGTGAAGTAGGGCAATCCTACGAGCAGTACTTC. The chain carries TRBV6-1 and TRBJ2-7; no clear D gene. The CDR3 contains 14 residues. CDR1 MNHNS and CDR2 SASEGT come from the germline V gene. Trimming took 1 base from V and 1 from J, leaving 8 bases between them.

The CDR3 here is CASSQDYGQYSGANVLTF. The DNA of the CDR3 is TGCGCCAGCAGCCAAGATTACGGGCAATACTCTGGGGCCAACGTCCTGACTTTC. This chain uses TRBV4-3 with TRBJ2-6; D unresolved. V was shortened by 0 bases and J by 0 bases, with 12 bases between the two germline ends. CDR3 size: 18 residues. CDR1 and CDR2 (germline): LGHNA, YSLEER.

The chain carries TRBV19 and TRBJ1-1; 8 nucleotides match TRBD1. V dropped 10 bases and J dropped 0; count of bases not matched to a gene: 7. CDR1 and CDR2 (germline): LNHDA, SQIVND (reference sequence). The CDR3 spans 14 residues. The CDR3 loop reads CATQTGEMNTEAFF. CDR3 nucleotide sequence: TGTGCCACCCAGACAGGGGAAATGAACACTGAAGCTTTCTTT.

The genes are TRBV28 and TRBJ2-3, with D possibly matching TRBD2 (6 bases). This CDR3 has 15 amino acids. CDR1 is MDHEN, CDR2 SYDVKM, per germline. Trimming removed 8 bases at V and 5 bases at J, with 20 bases between. CDR3 protein: CASALGGRGVDTQYF. Here the CDR3 DNA reads TGTGCCAGCGCGTTGGGGGGAAGAGGGGTAGATACGCAGTATTTT.

Here the CDR3 reads CASSWGLAGVEREQYF. The CDR3 region has the DNA TGCGCCAGCAGCTGGGGACTAGCGGGAGTAGAACGCGAGCAGTACTTC. This chain joins TRBV5-1 and TRBJ2-7; TRBD2 aligns across 14 bases. CDR3 size: 16 residues. V gave up 3 bases and J gave up 6 bases; unmatched junction bases: 8. CDR1 is SGHRS and CDR2 is YFSETQ in the germline V gene.

This clonotype was recorded a few times. The chain uses TRBV20-1 and TRBJ2-1, with a weak D call TRBD2 (6 bases). The DNA end is more similar to TRBJ2-7, so the J call may be wrong. Looked up from germline, CDR1 is DFQATT and CDR2 is SNEGSKA (reference sequence). The CDR3 runs to 13 residues. DNA of the CDR3: TGCAGTGCTAGAGGACTAGGGGTAGACGAGCAGTACTTC. It codes for CSARGLGVDEQYF.

The chain employs TRBV7-8 and TRBJ2-1; possible D gene TRBD2, 6 bases. The CDR3 is 16 residues long. Trimming took 0 bases from V and 7 from J, leaving 16 bases between them. The germline CDR1 and CDR2 sequences are SGHVS and FQNEAQ. CDR3 sequence: CASSLAAAGLRNEQFF. CDR3 DNA: TGTGCCAGCAGCTTAGCGGCAGCGGGCCTCAGGAATGAGCAGTTCTTC.

The rearrangement joins TRBV3-1 to TRBJ2-3; the match to TRBD2 covers 13 bases. CDR3 length: 16 amino acids. Germline lookup yields CDR1 LGHDT and CDR2 YNNKEL (reference sequence). The junction had 8 bases not matched to a gene; V was cut back by 5 bases and J by 6 bases. CDR3 in DNA: TGTGCCAGCAGCAAGGCCGGACTAGCGGGAGTCGATACGCAGTATTTT. This gives the protein CASSKAGLAGVDTQYF.

J is TRBJ2-7 and V is TRBV28; 7 bases map to TRBD2. Germline lookup yields CDR1 MDHEN and CDR2 SYDVKM. Trimming at V came to 5 bases and at J to 4 bases, leaving 14 bases not matched to a gene. The CDR3 is 16 residues long. Written as DNA, the CDR3 is TGTGCCAGCAGTCCTTCAGCGGGACTCGGGCTTTACGAGCAGTACTTC. Its translation is CASSPSAGLGLYEQYF. Full variable domain (outside the CDR3, taken from reference TRBV28 and TRBJ2-7): DVKVTQSSRYLVKRTGEKVFLECVQDMDHENMFWYRQDPGLGLRLIYFSYDVKMKEKGDIPEGYSVSREKKERFSLILESASTNQTSMYLCASSPSAGLGLYEQYFGPGTRLTVT.

The chain joins TRBV29-1 to TRBJ1-2; D not certain. The germline V gene has CDR1 SQVTM and CDR2 ANQGSEA. V lost 7 bases to trimming and J lost 3 bases, with 15 bases between them. This CDR3 has 13 amino acids. CDR3 residues: CSAYTYGDYGYTF. The CDR3 DNA reads as TGCAGCGCGTACACCTACGGAGACTATGGCTACACCTTC. Together with reference TRBV29-1 and TRBJ1-2, the CDR3 gives the full variable domain: SAVISQKPSRDICQRGTSLTIQCQVDSQVTMMFWYRQQPGQSLTLIATANQGSEATYESGFVIDKFPISRPNLTFSTLTVSNMSPEDSSIYLCSAYTYGDYGYTFGSGTRLTVV.

This sequence joins TRBV20-1 and TRBJ2-7, with unresolved D. Germline V CDR1 and CDR2: DFQATT, SNEGSKA (reference sequence). Trimming took 2 bases from V and 3 from J, leaving 5 bases between them. The CDR3 runs 11 residues. This CDR3 reads CSARQLYEQYF. The CDR3 DNA reads TGCAGTGCTAGACAGCTCTACGAGCAGTACTTC.

This clonotype was detected a few times. The junction departs from the called germline gene at one end, perhaps through a read error. The rearrangement links TRBV29-1 to TRBJ2-1; D is undetermined. The CDR3 extends over 16 amino acids. Germline V lookup: CDR1 SQVTM, CDR2 ANQGSEA. This CDR3 is CRVEPPTVSSYNEQFF. Written as DNA, the CDR3 is TGCAGAGTTGAGCCCCCAACGGTGAGCTCCTACAATGAGCAGTTCTTC.

This clonotype has more than one count but fewer than ten. This chain joins TRBV28 and TRBJ2-4, with 8 bases fitting TRBD2. CDR1 and CDR2 (germline): MDHEN, SYDVKM. Germline trimming cut 3 bases from V and 11 bases from J; bases unmatched to any gene: 9. CDR3 length: 14 amino acids. CDR3 loop: CASSLTGLAGLQYF. The CDR3 nucleotides read TGTGCCAGCAGTTTGACCGGGCTAGCGGGTCTTCAGTACTTC.

This clonotype was counted between two and nine times. This chain links TRBV7-2 with TRBJ2-3; 9 bases are a match to TRBD2. V lost 4 bases and J lost 3; bases outside the gene matches: 5. Germline CDR1 SGHTA, CDR2 FQGNSA. The CDR3 consists of 15 residues. The CDR3, as DNA: TGTGCCAGCAGCTCCCGGACTAGCGAAACAGATACGCAGTATTTT. Encoded protein: CASSSRTSETDTQYF.

This clonotype was counted only a few times. The chain couples TRBV6-6 to TRBJ1-2; tentatively, D is TRBD1 (5 bases). Germline V CDR1 and CDR2: MNHNY, SVGAGI (reference sequence). Trimming left V 4 bases short and J 3 bases short, with 12 bases between. CDR3 length equals 14 residues. The CDR3 nucleotides are TGTGCCAGCAGTTTCCGTGACAGCCACTATGGCTACACCTTC. This codes for CASSFRDSHYGYTF.

This clonotype was seen a few times. The CDR3 DNA reads as TGTGCCAGCAGCCCGCCTCTAGCGGGGACGACTTATGAGCAGTTCTTC. It specifies CASSPPLAGTTYEQFF. This chain connects TRBV14 to TRBJ2-5; 9 bases fit TRBD2. The J call may be mistaken, given a closer DNA end match to TRBJ2-1. Germline V CDR1 and CDR2: SGHDN, FVKESK. The CDR3 is made up of 16 amino acids.

This clonotype was seen a single time. CDR3 DNA sequence: TGCAGCGTTGAGGTAGCGGGAGGTTTTCCCGGGGAGCTGTTTTTT. The encoded protein is CSVEVAGGFPGELFF. The chain employs TRBV29-1 and TRBJ2-2, with TRBD2 identical over 10 bases. J lost 6 bases, V lost 3 bases, and 7 bases had no gene match. This CDR3 spans 15 amino acids. CDR1 and CDR2 (germline): SQVTM, ANQGSEA.

The rearrangement joins TRBV6-5 to TRBJ2-7, with 10 bases matching TRBD2. CDR1 and CDR2 (germline): MNHEY, SVGAGI. J was trimmed by 7 bases and V by 6 bases; bases with no gene match: 9. The CDR3 runs 14 residues. This CDR3 is CASRQRSGGIEQYF. The CDR3 coding sequence is TGTGCCAGCAGACAACGTAGCGGGGGGATTGAGCAGTACTTC.

This clonotype has more than one count but fewer than ten. The chain employs TRBV12-3 or TRBV12-4 and TRBJ1-4, with 8 positions matching TRBD1. This CDR3 spans 17 amino acids. V dropped 0 bases and J dropped 10; count of bases not matched to a gene: 13. The CDR3 nucleotides read TGTGCCAGCAGTTTAGCTGCTGGTGGACAGGGATTCGTAAAACTGTTTTTT. This sequence encodes CASSLAAGGQGFVKLFF.

In this sample, this clonotype turned up a few times. The chain combines TRBV4-3 with TRBJ2-5; 11 positions agree with TRBD2. Looked up from germline, CDR1 is LGHNA and CDR2 is YSLEER. V shed 3 bases, J shed 3 bases, and the junction held 6 bases outside the gene matches. The CDR3 has 16 residues. The CDR3 region has the DNA TGCGCCAGCAGCCATTATCTAGCGGGGGGTGAAGAGACCCAGTACTTC. It translates to CASSHYLAGGEETQYF.